The sequence of this TCR beta chain was determined in a study of cytomegalovirus exposure and HLA in healthy donors. Study-wide findings and caveats: In a later analysis, HLA-associated TCR beta chains were more clonally expanded than equally common others. A reported reduction in N-insertions relative to the 666-donor mean was seen in an Asian-associated ancestry cluster in a later analysis.

Turning to this clone: Its specificity is not known.

PCR primers comprised 60 Vbeta and 13 Jbeta primers. Clones were read by immunoSEQ multiplex PCR, and TCRdb kept only the in-frame ones, dropping some. The sample consists of 100,000 to 150,000 clones, around 80% of them appearing once. Trimming pared 5 bases from V and 11 bases from J, leaving 12 bases between. The germline V gene encodes CDR1 SGHAT and CDR2 FQNNGV. This CDR3 has 12 amino acids. The TCR sequence derives from a woman in her twenties or thirties in good health and CMV-seronegative. Material: PBMCs. The rearrangement joins TRBV11-2 to TRBJ1-4; D not resolved. CDR3 sequence: CASSLNGKKLFF. Here the CDR3 DNA reads TGTGCCAGCAGCCTCAACGGGAAGAAACTGTTTTTT. Looking up the rest from reference TRBV11-2 and TRBJ1-4 gives the full variable domain: EAGVAQSPRYKIIEKRQSVAFWCNPISGHATLYWYQQILGQGPKLLIQFQNNGVVDDSQLPKDRFSAERLKGVDSTLKIQPAKLEDSAVYLCASSLNGKKLFFGSGTQLSVL.